These 16 T cell receptor beta chains were all obtained from the same sample, sequenced in a study of blood T cell repertoires in COVID-19. Repertoires were generated with immunoSEQ multiplex PCR, while TCRdb's copy carries only in-frame clones and drops some. Here the sample spans 390,000 or so clones, around 87% being singletons. Sequencing was performed on peripheral blood. Every receptor here comes from a woman in her 30s with COVID-19, enrolled during active disease.

V gene TRBV3-1 (or the pseudogene TRBV3-2) combines with J gene TRBJ2-7; TRBD2 agrees at 7 bases. This CDR3 is built from 18 residues. Germline V gives CDR1 LGHDT, CDR2 YNNKEL (reference sequence). Trimming cost V 4 bases and J 5 bases; bases outside gene matches: 20. This chain's CDR3 is CASSPRLGLGEGGNEQYF. The CDR3 nucleotides are TGTGCCAGCAGCCCGAGACTCGGGCTGGGGGAGGGCGGAAACGAGCAGTACTTC.

The V and J genes are TRBV5-8 and TRBJ2-1, with 14 bases identical to TRBD2. Germline loops: CDR1 SGHTS, CDR2 YDEGEE. V dropped 3 bases and J dropped 2; count of bases not matched to a gene: 7. There are 18 residues in the CDR3. CDR3 in amino acids: CASSSLGLAGGPYNEQFF. CDR3 coding DNA: TGTGCCAGCAGCTCCCTAGGACTAGCGGGAGGTCCCTACAATGAGCAGTTCTTC.

The chain has TRBV30 and TRBJ1-5; D gene unclear. The CDR3 consists of 14 residues. Between the trimmed V and J ends, which lost 2 bases and 7 bases, there was a span of 15 bases. Germline lookup yields CDR1 GTSNPN and CDR2 SVGIG (reference sequence). The CDR3 spells CAWSYGTLGQPQHF. CDR3 nucleotide sequence: TGTGCCTGGAGTTACGGCACCTTGGGCCAGCCCCAGCATTTT.

CDR3 bases: TGTGCCACCAGTGACAGGACAGGGGGCGATGGAGATACGCAGTATTTT. Amino acids: CATSDRTGGDGDTQYF. V and J are TRBV24-1 and TRBJ2-3, with TRBD1 identical over 11 bases. V lost 4 bases, J lost 5 bases, and 7 bases stayed unmatched. Germline values: CDR1 KGHDR, CDR2 SFDVKD. There are 16 residues in the CDR3.

The chain is built from TRBV5-4 and TRBJ2-7; 9 nucleotides agree with TRBD1. V shed 4 bases and J 3 bases; nucleotides not matched to a gene: 8. Germline CDR1 and CDR2: SGHNT and YYREEE (reference sequence). This CDR3 comprises 15 residues. The CDR3 here is CASSAPGQGIYEQYF. CDR3 sequence (DNA): TGTGCCAGCAGCGCTCCGGGACAGGGAATCTACGAGCAGTACTTC.

V gene TRBV28 combines with J gene TRBJ1-4; unclear D gene. This CDR3 is built from 16 residues. V lost 4 bases to trimming and J lost 3 bases, with 15 bases between them. CDR1 is MDHEN and CDR2 is SYDVKM in the germline V gene. CDR3 coding DNA: TGTGCCAGCAGTTCCGCTACTCGTGAGGCTAATGAAAAACTGTTTTTT. Its protein is CASSSATREANEKLFF.

The chain is built from TRBV4-1 and TRBJ1-5, with a weak D call TRBD1 (5 bases). The V gene lost 1 base and the J gene lost 5 bases, with 6 bases spanning the gap. From germline, CDR1 is MGHRA and CDR2 YSYEKL. The CDR3 is 13 residues long. CDR3 protein: CASSQAGYQPQHF. DNA for the CDR3: TGCGCCAGCAGCCAAGCAGGGTATCAGCCCCAGCATTTT.

The chain carries TRBV18 and TRBJ2-5; 11 bases match TRBD2. The CDR3 has 16 amino acids. Germline V lookup: CDR1 KGHSH, CDR2 LQKENI. The trim removed 2 bases at V and 4 bases at J, leaving 6 bases unmatched. In DNA form, the CDR3 reads TGTGCCAGCTCACCAACGGGACTAGCGGTCCGAGAGACCCAGTACTTC. It codes for CASSPTGLAVRETQYF.

This clone was seen more than once but under ten times. The rearrangement joins TRBV5-6 to TRBJ1-5; unclear D gene. Per germline, CDR1 SGHDT and CDR2 YYEEEE. CDR3 length: 14 amino acids. Deletions cut 0 bases from V and 10 bases from J, with 14 bases between. CDR3 in DNA: TGTGCCAGCAGCTTGGTTGCTCAGCCAGGTCCCCAGCATTTT. Amino acid sequence: CASSLVAQPGPQHF.

The V and J genes are TRBV3-1 (or the pseudogene TRBV3-2) and TRBJ1-3, with D possibly matching TRBD1 (5 bases). Germline CDR1 and CDR2: LGHDT and YNNKEL (reference sequence). V lost 7 bases and J 2 bases, leaving 12 bases between the germline ends. This CDR3 region has 14 residues. CDR3 loop: CASTAGGTGNTIYF. CDR3 sequence (DNA): TGTGCCAGCACGGCCGGGGGGACTGGAAACACCATATATTTT.

The rearrangement links TRBV5-6 to TRBJ1-4; TRBD1 is a possible D gene (6 bases). The CDR3 is 17 amino acids. V was pared by 3 bases and J by 0 bases, with 15 bases between. Germline V CDR1 and CDR2: SGHDT, YYEEEE. CDR3 DNA: TGTGCCAGCAGCTCCCGAAGGACAGTTGCAACTAATGAAAAACTGTTTTTT. Translated: CASSSRRTVATNEKLFF.

V and J are TRBV6-5 and TRBJ1-2; the match to TRBD1 covers 7 bases. The CDR3 contains 15 residues. With 5 bases clipped from V and 2 bases from J, the junction kept 8 bases outside the gene matches. The germline CDR1 and CDR2 sequences are MNHEY and SVGAGI. CDR3 coding DNA: TGTGCCAGCAGTCCGACAGGGATAGTGAACTATGGCTACACCTTC. Protein sequence: CASSPTGIVNYGYTF.

This clone was counted once. V gene TRBV5-1 combines with J gene TRBJ1-1; D is unclear. There are 15 residues in the CDR3. V gave up 0 bases and J gave up 2 bases, with 11 bases separating them. Germline V gene data show CDR1 as SGHRS and CDR2 as YFSETQ. The CDR3 region has the DNA TGCGCCAGCAGCTTGGCTTTGGGAGGTAACACTGAAGCTTTCTTT. As protein: CASSLALGGNTEAFF. The variable domain in full, completed from reference TRBV5-1 and TRBJ1-1, reads KAGVTQTPRYLIKTRGQQVTLSCSPISGHRSVSWYQQTPGQGLQFLFEYFSETQRNKGNFPGRFSGRQFSNSRSEMNVSTLELGDSALYLCASSLALGGNTEAFFGQGTRLTVV.

The V gene is TRBV5-1, the J gene TRBJ2-3, with 8 bases matching TRBD2. With 1 base clipped from V and 0 bases from J, the junction kept 4 bases outside the gene matches. The CDR3 length is 16 residues. Germline values: CDR1 SGHRS, CDR2 YFSETQ. The CDR3 loop is CASSLPASGSTDTQYF. In nucleotides, the CDR3 is TGCGCCAGCAGCTTGCCCGCTAGCGGGAGCACAGATACGCAGTATTTT.

V gene TRBV18 combines with J gene TRBJ1-5; the match to TRBD1 covers 7 bases. CDR3 length equals 15 residues. Germline CDR1 reads KGHSH; CDR2 reads LQKENI. Trimming at V came to 4 bases and at J to 1 base, leaving 4 bases not matched to a gene. The CDR3 loop reads CASSQDRVSNQPQHF. The CDR3 DNA reads as TGTGCCAGCTCACAAGACAGGGTGAGCAATCAGCCCCAGCATTTT.

The chain has TRBV3-1 (or the pseudogene TRBV3-2) and TRBJ1-6; D gene ambiguous. The V gene lost 4 bases and the J gene lost 8 bases, with 12 bases spanning the gap. Per germline, CDR1 LGHDT and CDR2 YNNKEL (reference sequence). This CDR3 is 14 amino acids long. CDR3 residues: CASSPLSKHSPLHF. For the CDR3, the DNA is TGTGCCAGCAGCCCCCTTAGCAAACATTCACCCCTCCACTTT.